This TCR beta chain comes out of a study of blood T cell repertoires in COVID-19. Sequencing used immunoSEQ multiplex PCR; TCRdb keeps in-frame clones, though not all of them. The profile covers roughly 220,000 clones, with approximately 84% appearing a single time and 2.9% taken by the ten largest. The length of the CDR3 is 14 residues. Germline CDR1 and CDR2: LGHDT and YNNKEL (reference sequence). Trimming removed 4 bases from V and 1 base from J, with 11 bases in between. The chain is built from TRBV3-1 (or the pseudogene TRBV3-2) and TRBJ2-7, with D hard to call. The receptor was derived from a man aged 50 or older who had recovered from COVID-19. The sequencing input was peripheral blood. CDR3 DNA sequence: TGTGCCAGCAGCCCCTCCAGGTGGTCCTACGAGCAGTACTTC. Residues: CASSPSRWSYEQYF.